This T cell receptor beta chain was recovered during a study of response to subunit inactivated influenza vaccine. Study outcomes and limitations: The authors suggested that few new T cells are recruited per seasonal influenza vaccination.

MiXCR, applied by TCRdb to the RT-PCR reads, yields one record per CDR3 protein. The data show hundreds of thousands of distinct CDR3 sequences, under 9% seen once. The CDR3 is 15 amino acids. V lost 6 bases and J 0 bases, leaving 16 bases between the germline ends. The germline gives CDR1 SGHKS, CDR2 YYEKEE (reference sequence). Concerning this clonotype: The antigen is not known.

The sequencing used PBMCs from blood, collected 23 to 25 months after vaccination. This TCR derives from a man aged 45-69 years who received an inactivated influenza vaccine. The chain couples TRBV5-5 to TRBJ2-7; D unresolved. The CDR3 DNA reads as TGTGCCAGCACCTACGAGATTCTCAGCTCCTACGAGCAGTACTTC. It yields the protein CASTYEILSSYEQYF.